These T cell receptor beta chains were read from a single sample in a study of OX40 agonist ivuxolimab in advanced cancers. Profiling relied on immunoSEQ multiplex PCR, and the TCRdb table lists in-frame clones only, not all of them. Of almost 85,000 clones in the sample, over 85% were seen once. Here the sequenced sample was CD4+ or CD8+ T cells sorted from blood, taken in a trial of the OX40 agonist ivuxolimab. These receptors were taken from an adult with an advanced solid tumor such as melanoma, head and neck, liver or kidney cancer. CDR3s include the opening cysteine and the closing phenylalanine or tryptophan. A D gene is named only where the DNA matches it firmly. Rows give clone size only sometimes, using once, few, many, or a class for an expanded clone.

clone size	J gene	V gene	D gene	CDR3 protein	CDR3 DNA
few	TRBJ2-7	TRBV9	NA	CASSVGHLYEQYF	TGTGCCAGCAGCGTAGGGCATCTCTACGAGCAGTACTTC
NA	TRBJ1-1	TRBV9	NA	CASSVAKNTEAFF	TGTGCCAGCAGCGTAGCCAAGAACACTGAAGCTTTCTTT
NA	TRBJ1-4	TRBV7-2	NA	CASSLNWSGFEKLFF	TGTGCCAGCAGCTTAAATTGGTCAGGTTTTGAAAAACTGTTTTTT
NA	TRBJ2-3	TRBV7-9	TRBD2	CASSLRSLAGARTDTQYF	TGTGCCAGCAGCTTACGAAGTTTGGCGGGAGCACGCACAGATACGCAGTATTTT
NA	TRBJ1-5	TRBV27	NA	CASSSGFQPQHF	TGTGCCAGCAGTTCCGGGTTTCAGCCCCAGCATTTT
NA	TRBJ2-1	TRBV5-5	NA	CASSLAPLAGPHEQFF	TGTGCCAGCAGCTTGGCCCCCCTAGCAGGTCCCCATGAGCAGTTCTTC
once	TRBJ2-5	TRBV27	NA	CASSLTSSWTQYF	TGTGCCAGCAGTTTAACTAGTTCATGGACCCAGTACTTC
NA	TRBJ1-5	TRBV7-2	TRBD1	CASSQFRGANQPQHF	TGTGCCAGCAGTCAATTCAGGGGGGCCAATCAGCCCCAGCATTTT
NA	TRBJ2-3	TRBV27	NA	CASSFSSTDTQYF	TGTGCCAGCAGTTTTTCCAGCACAGATACGCAGTATTTT
NA	TRBJ1-2	TRBV27	TRBD1	CASSSLTGRVDGYTF	TGTGCCAGCAGTTCTCTGACAGGGAGAGTCGATGGCTACACCTTC
NA	TRBJ2-3	TRBV28	TRBD2	CASSLGVTLAGVSPDTQYF	TGTGCCAGCAGTTTAGGGGTTACACTAGCGGGAGTTTCCCCAGATACGCAGTATTTT
NA	TRBJ1-2	TRBV6-6	TRBD1	CASSIDRGLVSGYTF	TGTGCCAGCAGTATCGACAGGGGGCTCGTCTCTGGCTACACCTTC
NA	TRBJ2-7	TRBV6-1	NA	CATHLPYEQYF	TGTGCCACTCACCTCCCTTACGAGCAGTACTTC
NA	TRBJ2-1	TRBV27	TRBD1	CASSSGQGAYNEQFF	TGTGCCAGCAGTTCGGGACAGGGGGCCTACAATGAGCAGTTCTTC
NA	TRBJ2-7	TRBV28	NA	CASSFMDTLNSYEQYF	TGTGCCAGCAGTTTTATGGATACCTTGAACTCCTACGAGCAGTACTTC
NA	TRBJ1-2	TRBV10-3	NA	CAITGGVPYGYTF	TGTGCCATCACGGGGGGGGTGCCTTATGGCTACACCTTC
NA	TRBJ1-1	TRBV5-1	NA	CASSLADSYTEAFF	TGCGCCAGCAGCTTGGCGGACAGTTACACTGAAGCTTTCTTT
NA	TRBJ1-1	TRBV9	NA	CASSVDWKDRAFF	TGTGCCAGCAGCGTAGATTGGAAGGATCGGGCTTTCTTT
NA	TRBJ2-7	TRBV4-3	NA	CASSQDLSGQRTSYEQYF	TGCGCCAGCAGCCAAGACCTTTCGGGTCAGCGGACCTCCTACGAGCAGTACTTC
once	TRBJ2-7	TRBV9	TRBD2	CASSVEAGGSYEQYF	TGTGCCAGCAGCGTCGAGGCGGGAGGCTCCTACGAGCAGTACTTC